The 9 T cell receptor beta chains in this list originate from one sample, sequenced in a study of shared clonotypes between healthy human individuals. Some clones are missing from TCRdb's copy, which holds only in-frame ones; the method was immunoSEQ multiplex PCR. Of some 2,400,000 clones in the sample, about 94% were seen once. Sequencing was carried out using naive CD4+ T cells sorted from blood. Subset meaning: CD45RA+ positively selected. Receptors originate from a man younger than 35 in good health.

This chain uses TRBV11-2 with TRBJ2-7; the D is unclear. CDR3 length: 13 amino acids. CDR1 is SGHAT, CDR2 FQNNGV, per germline. Trimming removed 11 bases at V and 2 bases at J, with 16 bases between. The CDR3 here is CASKGTATYEQYF. As DNA, the CDR3 is TGTGCCTCAAAAGGAACAGCTACCTACGAGCAGTACTTC.

The chain combines TRBV10-3 with TRBJ1-2; unclear D gene. This CDR3 contains 15 residues. The germline V gene encodes CDR1 ENHRY and CDR2 SYGVKD. Trimming pared 4 bases from V and 4 bases from J, leaving 16 bases between. This chain's CDR3 is CAISVPPTPGYGYTF. The CDR3, as DNA: TGTGCCATCAGTGTCCCCCCAACCCCGGGCTATGGCTACACCTTC.

In regard to this clone: Distinct nucleotide sequences in the sample also encode this CDR3. V is TRBV6-1 and J is TRBJ2-7; D unclear. Germline loops: CDR1 MNHNS, CDR2 SASEGT. The CDR3 spans 12 residues. Deletions cut 1 base from V and 3 bases from J, with 4 bases between. The CDR3 reads CASSEVDYEQYF. CDR3 coding DNA: TGTGCCAGCAGTGAAGTCGACTACGAGCAGTACTTC.

The chain is built from TRBV6-1 and TRBJ2-2; tentatively, D is TRBD1 (5 bases). The CDR3 contains 15 residues. Trimming took 3 bases from V and 7 from J, leaving 15 bases between them. Germline V gene lookup returns CDR1 MNHNS and CDR2 SASEGT. In DNA form, the CDR3 reads TGTGCCAGCAGTGATTGGCAGGGCAGGGTCGGGGAGCTGTTTTTT. This codes for CASSDWQGRVGELFF.

The chain carries TRBV10-3 and TRBJ2-5, with D unclear. Germline V gene lookup returns CDR1 ENHRY and CDR2 SYGVKD. The germline V and J ends were trimmed by 0 bases and 1 base, with 12 bases remaining between them. CDR3 size: 16 residues. The CDR3 here is CAISESADGSQETQYF. CDR3 bases: TGTGCCATCAGTGAGTCCGCGGACGGATCCCAAGAGACCCAGTACTTC.

This chain uses TRBV29-1 with TRBJ2-2; the D gene is possibly TRBD2 (6 bases). V was clipped by 3 bases and J by 7 bases, with 15 bases between them. The CDR3 runs 14 residues. In germline, CDR1 is SQVTM, CDR2 ANQGSEA. The CDR3 nucleotides read TGCAGCGTTGACTTACCTGGGGGGAGCGGGGAGCTGTTTTTT. Protein: CSVDLPGGSGELFF.

The chain recombines TRBV27 with TRBJ1-6, with D tentatively TRBD1 (5 bases). V gave up 5 bases and J gave up 6 bases, with 11 bases separating them. CDR1 is MNHEY, CDR2 SMNVEV, per germline (reference sequence). The length of the CDR3 is 14 residues. The CDR3 loop is CASSLGRINSPLHF. CDR3 in DNA: TGTGCCAGCAGTCTGGGACGGATTAATTCACCCCTCCACTTT.

This chain joins TRBV25-1 and TRBJ2-7, with D possibly being TRBD2 (6 bases). V dropped 8 bases and J dropped 0 bases, with 8 bases sitting between them. CDR3 size: 12 residues. Per germline, CDR1 MGHDK and CDR2 SYGVNS. The CDR3 DNA is TGTGCCAGCGGGAGGAACTCCTACGAGCAGTACTTC. It codes for CASGRNSYEQYF.

This clone was recorded many times. V and J are TRBV7-9 and TRBJ2-6; no clear D. Germline lookup yields CDR1 SEHNR and CDR2 FQNEAQ (reference sequence). V was pared by 4 bases and J by 4 bases, with 8 bases between. The CDR3 consists of 14 residues. The CDR3 reads CASSSLGGANVLTF. The CDR3 region has the DNA TGTGCCAGCAGCTCCCTAGGGGGGGCCAACGTCCTGACTTTC.